The rows below give T cell receptor beta chains drawn from one sample of a study of blood T cell repertoires in COVID-19. TCRdb's table, derived via immunoSEQ multiplex PCR, lists solely in-frame clones and lacks some. Of approximately 200,000 clones in the sample, about 86% are singletons; the top ten hold about 6%. Sequencing was performed on peripheral blood. The receptors derive from a man in his 60s who had recovered from COVID-19. The CDR3 runs from the conserved cysteine through the conserved F or W. The D gene is left open where the match is weak. Clone size is shown for a subset of rows, as once, few, many or a class of expanded clone.

d_call j_call clone_size v_call cdr3_aa cdr3_nt
NA TRBJ1-2 NA TRBV19 CASSGQNYGYTF TGTGCCAGCAGCGGACAGAACTATGGCTACACCTTC
NA TRBJ1-6 NA TRBV25-1 CASSDSFDNSPLHF TGTGCCAGCAGTGACTCTTTTGATAATTCACCCCTCCACTTT
NA TRBJ1-2 NA TRBV2 CASSELAAYGYTF TGTGCCAGCAGTGAACTGGCCGCATATGGCTACACCTTC
TRBD1 TRBJ1-2 NA TRBV6-5 CASRRTGVVGYTF TGTGCCAGCAGGCGAACAGGGGTGGTTGGCTACACCTTC
TRBD1 TRBJ1-1 NA TRBV5-1 CASRDAGGPVTFF TGCGCCAGCAGGGACGCAGGGGGGCCGGTAACTTTCTTT
NA TRBJ1-2 NA TRBV5-6 CASSLGHRAIYGYTF TGTGCCAGCAGCTTGGGTCACAGGGCTATCTATGGCTACACCTTC
TRBD2 TRBJ2-3 once TRBV7-3 CASSPRRVAGGADTQYF TGTGCCAGCAGCCCCCGGAGGGTAGCGGGAGGAGCGGATACGCAGTATTTT
NA TRBJ2-7 NA TRBV5-6 CASSLGAARGYEQYF TGTGCCAGCAGCTTGGGTGCGGCCCGGGGGTACGAGCAGTACTTC
NA TRBJ2-7 NA TRBV6-6 CASTDSFNYEQYF TGTGCCAGTACGGACTCTTTTAACTACGAGCAGTACTTC
TRBD1 TRBJ1-5 NA TRBV15 CATSPTGTGDNQPQHF TGTGCCACCAGCCCCACCGGGACAGGGGACAATCAGCCCCAGCATTTT